Listed below are T cell receptor beta chains from one sample, sequenced in a study of T cells after yellow fever vaccination. TCRdb re-called the 5' RACE reads with MiXCR, one entry per CDR3 protein. The table records 250,000 or so distinct CDR3 sequences, approximately 3.5% of them present only once. The sequenced sample was PBMCs, obtained 15 days after the yellow fever booster vaccination. These receptors all stem from a man between 18 and 29 years old who received the YFV17D yellow fever vaccine. Each CDR3 is given without its conserved first and last residue. The size of a clone is reported for some rows only, either as once, few or many, or as a class for expanded clones.

>many|TRBV5-1|TRBJ2-2
ASSPDGGKGGELF
>NA|TRBV7-3|TRBJ2-3
ASSLIVGSGSLADTQY
>many|TRBV12-3/TRBV12-4|TRBJ1-5
ASSQDTLGHQPQH
>many|TRBV24-1|TRBJ2-1
ATEPPGGNEQF
>many|TRBV12-3/TRBV12-4|TRBJ2-1
ASSLRTAPGDEQF
>many|TRBV12-3/TRBV12-4|TRBJ2-3
ASTTRAGGDTQY
>many|TRBV21-1|TRBJ2-5
ASSATLGVEETQY
>many|TRBV12-3/TRBV12-4|TRBJ2-4
ASSLAAGKNIQY
>many|TRBV5-6|TRBJ1-2
ASSSGRGHGYT
>many|TRBV5-1|TRBJ2-5
ASSPGRGQETQY